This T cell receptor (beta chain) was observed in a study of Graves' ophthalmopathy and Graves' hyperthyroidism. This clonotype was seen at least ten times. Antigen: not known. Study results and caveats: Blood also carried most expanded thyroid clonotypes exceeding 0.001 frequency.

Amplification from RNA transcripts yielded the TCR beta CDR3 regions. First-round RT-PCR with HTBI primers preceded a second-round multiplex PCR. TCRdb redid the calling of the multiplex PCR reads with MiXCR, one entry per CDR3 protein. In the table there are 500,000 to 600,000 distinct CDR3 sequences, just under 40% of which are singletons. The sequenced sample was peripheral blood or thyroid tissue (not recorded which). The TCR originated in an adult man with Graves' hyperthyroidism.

The CDR3 DNA reads TGTGCCAGCAGTCCCCGACAGGGAATACAAGAGACCCAGTACTTC. Its translation: CASSPRQGIQETQYF. The rearrangement joins TRBV12-3 or TRBV12-4 to TRBJ2-5; 7 bases map to TRBD1. The CDR3 spans 15 residues. The V and J ends lost 5 bases and 2 bases, in that order; junction bases with no gene match: 8.